The 25 T cell receptor beta chains in this list originate from one sample, sequenced in a study of regulatory T cells in long-lasting Graves disease. Relying on iRepertoire HTBI primers and Arm-PCR of CDR3 regions, the team built TCR beta libraries. A single record per CDR3 protein comes from TCRdb applying MiXCR to the multiplex PCR reads. The profile shows about 660,000 distinct CDR3 sequences, about 30% of them singletons. Regarding time point: persistent/refractory GD, antithyroid drugs over 5 years with positive TRAb. Making the TCR library involved RNA that had been extracted from PBMCs. Source: peripheral blood mononuclear cells (PBMCs), taken when the disease was refractory, from a patient treated with antithyroid drugs. The receptors were gathered from a female donor with Graves disease.

This clonotype occurred a few times. The genes are TRBV6-9 and TRBJ1-1; D gene ambiguous. The CDR3 totals 12 residues. Trimming removed 2 bases at V and 5 bases at J, with 6 bases between. Per germline, CDR1 MNHGY and CDR2 SVAAGI. As DNA, the CDR3 is TGTGCCAGCAGTTATAAGGGAACTGAAGCTTTCTTT. It specifies CASSYKGTEAFF.

V usage is TRBV20-1 and J usage is TRBJ1-1, with no clear D. From germline, CDR1 is DFQATT and CDR2 SNEGSKA (reference sequence). V was pared by 3 bases and J by 6 bases, with 8 bases between. This CDR3 has 11 amino acids. The CDR3 reads CSASKAPEAFF. The DNA of the CDR3 is TGCAGTGCTAGCAAGGCGCCTGAAGCTTTCTTT.

This chain uses TRBV11-2 with TRBJ1-5; TRBD1 aligns across 9 bases. Germline CDR1 SGHAT, CDR2 FQNNGV. The CDR3 totals 15 residues. The V and J ends lost 3 bases and 5 bases, in that order; junction bases with no gene match: 5. The CDR3 sequence: CASSLATGGDQPQHF. CDR3 DNA sequence: TGTGCCAGCAGCTTGGCAACAGGGGGCGATCAGCCCCAGCATTTT.

The chain couples TRBV6-1 to TRBJ1-2; TRBD1 matches 9 bases. CDR1 and CDR2 (germline): MNHNS, SASEGT. The J segment lost 8 bases and the V segment lost 5 bases, leaving 15 bases of the junction unmatched. This CDR3 has 16 amino acids. CDR3 in amino acids: CASSQDIGTGFSGYTF. The CDR3 nucleotides read TGTGCCAGCAGTCAGGATATCGGGACAGGGTTTTCGGGCTACACCTTC.

This chain uses TRBV29-1 with TRBJ1-2, with D possibly being TRBD1 (6 bases). From germline, CDR1 is SQVTM and CDR2 ANQGSEA. CDR3 length: 12 residues. Trimming pared 0 bases from V and 7 bases from J, leaving 9 bases between. CDR3 sequence: CSVEDPGAGYTF. The CDR3 bases are TGCAGCGTTGAAGACCCGGGGGCTGGCTACACCTTC. Variable domain in full (rest from reference TRBV29-1 and TRBJ1-2): SAVISQKPSRDICQRGTSLTIQCQVDSQVTMMFWYRQQPGQSLTLIATANQGSEATYESGFVIDKFPISRPNLTFSTLTVSNMSPEDSSIYLCSVEDPGAGYTFGSGTRLTVV.

The V gene is TRBV6-1, the J gene TRBJ2-1; 9 bases match TRBD1. The J segment lost 8 bases and the V segment lost 6 bases, leaving 5 bases of the junction unmatched. The CDR3 loop spans 13 amino acids. Germline-derived CDR1 and CDR2 are MNHNS and SASEGT. CDR3 in amino acids: CASSPWTGDEQFF. Here the CDR3 DNA reads TGTGCCAGCAGCCCCTGGACAGGGGATGAGCAGTTCTTC.

The chain carries TRBV9 and TRBJ1-4; D ambiguous. The CDR3 has 14 residues. Germline-derived CDR1 and CDR2 are SGDLS and YYNGEE. Trimming took off 0 bases at V and 8 bases at J, with 11 bases between the two ends. This chain's CDR3 is CASSVGREYEKLFF. DNA of the CDR3: TGTGCCAGCAGCGTAGGACGGGAGTACGAAAAACTGTTTTTT.

The chain links TRBV24-1 to TRBJ1-2, with D perhaps matching TRBD1 (5 bases). Germline V gene lookup returns CDR1 KGHDR and CDR2 SFDVKD. The CDR3 runs 15 residues. V was cut by 6 bases and J by 0 bases, with 13 bases left in between. The CDR3 sequence: CATSLGQGANYGYTF. The CDR3 coding sequence is TGTGCCACCAGTCTCGGGCAGGGAGCTAACTATGGCTACACCTTC.

The chain has TRBV12-3 or TRBV12-4 and TRBJ1-2; TRBD1 is a possible D gene (5 bases). The CDR3 totals 14 residues. The V end lost 6 bases, the J end lost 7 bases, and 18 bases lay between the germline ends. CDR3 nucleotide sequence: TGTGCCAGCAGGGACTTCGGACACCTAAGTGGCTACACCTTC. As protein: CASRDFGHLSGYTF.

The chain links TRBV19 to TRBJ2-5; perhaps TRBD1 as D (7 bases). CDR1 and CDR2 (germline): LNHDA, SQIVND (reference sequence). CDR3 length: 15 residues. Trimming shortened V by 5 bases and J by 7 bases, and 20 bases separated the two germline ends. The CDR3 coding sequence is TGTGCCAGTAGTCCTCAGGGGGGATTCGACGTGACCCAGTACTTC. It is translated as CASSPQGGFDVTQYF.

There are a few counts of this clonotype. Here the CDR3 reads CAAPSGRLDTEAFF. As DNA, the CDR3 is TGCGCCGCCCCCTCGGGCAGGTTAGACACTGAAGCTTTCTTT. The J gene is TRBJ1-1, the V gene TRBV10-2; no firm D call. V was pared by 11 bases and J by 3 bases, with 19 bases between. The CDR3 loop spans 14 amino acids. Per germline, CDR1 WSHSY and CDR2 SAAADI.

The rearrangement links TRBV27 to TRBJ1-1; 9 nucleotides align to TRBD1. V trimming: 2 bases; J trimming: 4 bases; junction bases outside the gene matches: 8. The CDR3 is made up of 16 amino acids. Germline CDR1 is MNHEY and CDR2 is SMNVEV (reference sequence). The CDR3 sequence is CASSLTGTGRTTEAFF. CDR3 DNA sequence: TGTGCCAGCAGTTTAACCGGGACAGGGCGGACCACTGAAGCTTTCTTT.

This clonotype has more than one count but fewer than ten. The chain uses TRBV27 and TRBJ2-7; D unclear. The CDR3 spans 13 residues. Germline loops: CDR1 MNHEY, CDR2 SMNVEV (reference sequence). V lost 7 bases, J lost 5 bases, and 15 bases lay in between. In DNA, the CDR3 is TGTGCCAGCACAAAGGTGGGTTCCGACGAGCAGTACTTC. Encoded protein: CASTKVGSDEQYF.

The chain is built from TRBV20-1 and TRBJ2-7; D call uncertain. Trimming removed 2 bases at V and 0 bases at J, with 8 bases between. From germline, CDR1 is DFQATT and CDR2 SNEGSKA (reference sequence). The CDR3 runs 13 residues. The DNA of the CDR3 is TGCAGTGCTAGACCCCAGGTCTCCTACGAGCAGTACTTC. It codes for CSARPQVSYEQYF.

This clonotype has only a few counts. The chain is built from TRBV10-3 and TRBJ1-1; D remains ambiguous. The CDR3 totals 15 residues. Germline V CDR1 and CDR2: ENHRY, SYGVKD. V lost 1 base and J lost 1, with 10 bases in between. The CDR3 DNA is TGTGCCATCAGTGAGTTCGCGGCTAAGAACACTGAAGCTTTCTTT. Translation: CAISEFAAKNTEAFF.

The chain joins TRBV6-5 to TRBJ2-1; D is undetermined. The V and J ends lost 4 bases and 3 bases respectively, with 7 bases between them. Germline CDR1 reads MNHEY; CDR2 reads SVGAGI. The CDR3 is 13 residues long. CDR3 sequence reads: CASSSPGYNEQFF. CDR3 coding DNA: TGTGCCAGCAGTTCACCTGGCTACAATGAGCAGTTCTTC.

The chain has TRBV28 and TRBJ2-5; 8 bases agree with TRBD1. The CDR3 is 17 residues long. Germline values: CDR1 MDHEN, CDR2 SYDVKM. V shed 3 bases, J shed 1 base, and the junction held 10 bases outside the gene matches. The CDR3 bases are TGTGCCAGCAGTTTTGAAGCAGGGGGCGAGTTCCAAGAGACCCAGTACTTC. Its translation is CASSFEAGGEFQETQYF.

As to this clonotype: A single base separates this from a much larger clone, so it may be a read error. In DNA form, the CDR3 reads TGCAGTGCTAGTTCACTAGCGGAGACGACTGGGATCCAGTACTTC. Protein: CSASSLAETTGIQYF. J is TRBJ2-5 and V is TRBV20-1, with 8 bases identical to TRBD2. The J segment lost 10 bases and the V segment lost 3 bases, leaving 16 bases of the junction unmatched. Germline values: CDR1 DFQATT, CDR2 SNEGSKA (reference sequence). The CDR3 is 15 amino acids.

The DNA of the CDR3 is TGCGCCAGCAGCGGGGGACAGGTTAACTATGGCTACACCTTC. Translation: CASSGGQVNYGYTF. The chain recombines TRBV10-2 with TRBJ1-2; 8 nucleotides line up with TRBD1. The CDR3 length is 14 residues. Per the germline V gene, CDR1 is WSHSY and CDR2 is SAAADI. The junction had 4 bases not matched to a gene; V was cut back by 6 bases and J by 1 base.

This clonotype is a singleton in its sample. The chain recombines TRBV7-2 with TRBJ2-3, with 11 bases matching TRBD1. The CDR3 totals 14 residues. V was pared by 5 bases and J by 6 bases, with 4 bases of the junction left unmatched. Germline V gives CDR1 SGHTA, CDR2 FQGNSA. The CDR3 DNA reads TGTGCCAGCAGCGCGGACAGGGGGCGGGATACGCAGTATTTT. Translated, it gives CASSADRGRDTQYF.

CDR3 DNA: TGTGCCAGCAGCTCCGTACACACCTACGGCTACACCTTC. Translation gives CASSSVHTYGYTF. J is TRBJ1-2 and V is TRBV11-2; D gene unclear. The CDR3 extends over 13 amino acids. The germline V and J ends were trimmed by 4 bases and 8 bases, with 14 bases remaining between them. The germline V gene has CDR1 SGHAT and CDR2 FQNNGV.

Many counts were recorded for this clonotype. V is TRBV7-9 and J is TRBJ2-5, with TRBD2 matching over 9 bases. The CDR3 length is 17 residues. CDR1 and CDR2 (germline): SEHNR, FQNEAQ (reference sequence). J lost 2 bases, V lost 1 base, and 8 bases had no gene match. The chain's CDR3 is CASSLGATSGNQETQYF. For the CDR3, the DNA is TGTGCCAGCAGCTTAGGGGCGACTAGCGGCAATCAAGAGACCCAGTACTTC.

The V and J genes are TRBV12-3 or TRBV12-4 and TRBJ1-3; perhaps TRBD1 as D (5 bases). The CDR3 sequence is 18 residues long. Deletions cut 3 bases from V and 0 bases from J, with 18 bases between. CDR3 bases: TGTGCCAGCAGTTTGATGGGCAGGGTAAAAATCTCTGGAAACACCATATATTTT. Translated, it gives CASSLMGRVKISGNTIYF.

About this clonotype itself: The conserved final phenylalanine or tryptophan is absent from the CDR3, which likely points to a read error. The chain carries TRBV6-1 and TRBJ1-6; D uncertain. The length of the CDR3 is 12 residues. The V gene lost 2 bases and the J gene lost 12 bases, with 8 bases spanning the gap. Germline V gene data show CDR1 as MNHNS and CDR2 as SASEGT. Here the CDR3 reads CASSEPPRPLHV. CDR3 nucleotide sequence: TGTGCCAGCAGTGAACCCCCGAGACCCCTCCACGTT.

This clonotype was counted ten times or more. The chain recombines TRBV12-3 or TRBV12-4 with TRBJ2-5; 10 nucleotides line up with TRBD1. J gave up 9 bases and V 5 bases, and 12 bases lay outside the gene matches. The length of the CDR3 is 15 residues. The CDR3 DNA reads TGTGCCAGCAGTCCTCCGGGACAGGGGAAGAGGGCCCAGTACTTC. Protein product: CASSPPGQGKRAQYF.